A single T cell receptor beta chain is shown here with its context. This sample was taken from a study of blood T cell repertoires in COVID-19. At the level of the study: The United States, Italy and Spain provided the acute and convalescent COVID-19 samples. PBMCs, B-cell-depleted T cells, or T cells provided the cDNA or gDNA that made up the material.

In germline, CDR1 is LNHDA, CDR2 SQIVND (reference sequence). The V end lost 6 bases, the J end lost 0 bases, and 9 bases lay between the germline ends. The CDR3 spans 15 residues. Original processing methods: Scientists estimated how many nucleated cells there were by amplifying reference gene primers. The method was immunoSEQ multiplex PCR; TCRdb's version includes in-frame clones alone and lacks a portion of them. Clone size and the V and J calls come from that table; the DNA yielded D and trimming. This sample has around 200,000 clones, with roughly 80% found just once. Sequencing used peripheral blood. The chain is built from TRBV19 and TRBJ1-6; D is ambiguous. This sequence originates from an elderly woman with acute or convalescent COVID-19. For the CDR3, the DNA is TGTGCCAGTAGCTCCCTCAGCTCCTATAATTCACCCCTCCACTTT. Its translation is CASSSLSSYNSPLHF.